This T cell receptor (beta chain) was identified during a study of graft-versus-host responses after intestinal transplantation. Study information: As for transplant type, recipients had multivisceral, liver-intestinal, or isolated intestinal grafts. All recipients were given anti-thymocyte globulin induction, and tacrolimus and steroids were then administered for 2 to 4 years. Study conclusions and caveats: Recipient marrow held GvH clones, some first seen in ileum or blood. Some patients had graft-donor T cell macrochimerism, and their allografts showed high graft-versus-host to host-versus-graft clonal ratios.

Here immunoSEQ multiplex PCR was the method, and the copy in TCRdb shows in-frame clones only, minus some. The sample records about 82,000 clones, 91% being singletons. Of note for this clone: Antigen: not known.

V was clipped by 2 bases and J by 6 bases, with 10 bases between them. In germline, CDR1 is MNHEY, CDR2 SVGAGI. The CDR3 consists of 14 residues. The rearrangement links TRBV6-5 to TRBJ1-4, with D possibly being TRBD1 (6 bases). Specimen: unstimulated CD4+ T cells sorted from spleen or lymph node cells, collected before transplant. This clonotype originated in a human donor who was the organ donor for an intestinal transplant. CDR3 sequence: CASSYTGLHEKLFF. The CDR3, as DNA: TGTGCCAGCAGTTACACAGGGCTTCATGAAAAACTGTTTTTT.